This TCR beta chain comes out of a study of blood T cells in healthy people across ages. Study-wide results and caveats: The recorded TCR beta diversity per million T cells decreased in a roughly linear manner with age.

Only a few counts were recorded for this clonotype. The antigen is undetermined. A second about 7 to 11 cycle PCR used barcoded and J-beta primers. TCRdb analysed the 5' RACE reads with MiXCR anew, one entry per CDR3 protein. This sample carries 1.5 million to 2 million distinct CDR3 sequences, under 30% of them seen once, and the ten largest clones take around 7.7%. Germline V gives CDR1 DFQATT, CDR2 SNEGSKA (reference sequence). There are 14 residues in the CDR3. The V and J ends lost 0 bases and 0 bases respectively, with 5 bases between them. The V and J genes are TRBV20-1 and TRBJ1-4, with D uncertain. The clonotype originates from a woman between 25 and 40 years old in good health. The sample taken for sequencing was blood. The CDR3 bases are TGCAGTGCTAGAGAACCAGCAACTAATGAAAAACTGTTTTTT. Translation: CSAREPATNEKLFF.